This T cell receptor beta chain was sequenced during a study of T cell responses to AZD1222 COVID-19 vaccine (TCRdb year 2021). For the study in its entirety: AZD1222 recipients with second doses at about 4 weeks or about 12 weeks were pooled, because spike-specific TCR depth and breadth did not differ between schedules. TCR sequencing was performed for 230 to 250 trial participants, of whom about 210 were given two doses of AZD1222 and around 25 were given two doses of MenACWY control vaccine. Enrollment into the trials was organized by age into subgroups of 18-55, 56-69 and 70-plus years, and those subgroups contained approximately 150, 30 and 60 TCR-sequenced participants, respectively.

Broader findings and caveats from the paper: Participants were mostly white British, with more females than males. The authors suggested clonal diversity may have been underestimated. Reportedly, close to half of the unique spike-specific TCRs recognized epitopes lying outside the regions that are mutated in the B.1.351 and B.1.1.7 variants. Spike-specific TCR breadth and depth rose significantly after two AZD1222 doses compared with day 0 and with MenACWY recipients. In the small 56-69-year group, the increase in depth fell short of significance, most likely because of low power. CD4 TCRs associated with the vaccine covered the entire spike protein, and the dominant responses were in regions 160-218 and 743-854. Conclusions about previously exposed vaccinees are limited, since just 5 or 6 AZD1222 recipients were seropositive for SARS-CoV-2 at baseline. Because no day 14 peak-response samples were available, the repertoires could be characterized only after the peak T cell response.

Points on this clone: Its antigen is still unknown. The input lacks base qualities; no much larger clone sits a single base away.

Trimming takes 2 bases off V and 5 bases off J; junction bases not matched to a gene: 5. CDR1 and CDR2, looked up from the germline V gene, are ENHRY and SYGVKD. From the cysteine up to the phenylalanine, the CDR3 has a length of 15 residues. This entry keeps only the CDR3 DNA: 45 bases, framed from base 1. The CDR3 regions of human TCRbeta chains were subjected to immunosequencing. As for the original processing: Repertoire TCRs were checked for matches against a reference library of SARS-CoV-2-specific TCRs that had been generated using the MIRA antigen-specificity platform. Breadth was defined as the fraction of unique TCRs that were SARS-CoV-2-associated, and depth was defined as the fraction of total T cells that were SARS-CoV-2-associated. Using the MIRA data, every spike-specific TCR was mapped to the spike region that the TCR reacted to and assigned to either a CD4 or a CD8 class. Log10-transformed breadth and depth values were compared by one-way ANOVA with Sidak's multiple comparisons tests. The clones in this table, taken by TCRdb from immuneACCESS, are in-frame only. Not every clone is retained; where verified, under half of the shortfall comes from an unresolved V gene, and the cause of the rest is unknown. The DNA was the basis for D and trimming; V, J and clone size are from that table. The sample includes 150,000 to 200,000 clones, with almost 95% observed a single time. Of the sample, 7.5% to 9.5% falls within the top ten clones.

Per the publication, the time point label means: baseline before first vaccination. Samples from vaccinated people were obtained from the UK trials COV001 and COV002, which included a single-blind randomized controlled phase 2/3 trial of AZD1222 (ChAdOx1 nCoV-19) in healthy adults. Trial participant PBMC samples were collected at day 0 and day 28 after the second dose for TCRbeta chain sequencing. The sequence is built from TRBV10-3 and TRBJ2-5; TRBD2 agrees with 10 junctional bases. Sample: peripheral blood, taken on day 0 of AZD1222 vaccination. This clonotype was obtained from an adult in good health. DNA sequence: TGTGCCATCAGTGAGGGACTAGCGGTTCCCGAGACCCAGTACTTC. This codes for CAISEGLAVPETQYF.